This TCR beta chain came from a study of radiotherapy plus CTLA-4 blockade in lung cancer. Study-wide context: Objective responses were seen in 18% of patients, disease control in over 25%. Study results and limitations: Early clonal dynamics of blood T cells, together with interferon-beta, were reported as the best response predictor. In blood, tumor-derived TCR clones expanded after radiotherapy plus ipilimumab.

Focal radiation and CTLA-4 blockade (ipilimumab) were tested in chemo-refractory metastatic non-small-cell lung cancer patients. This CDR3 has 15 amino acids. Per the germline V gene, CDR1 is LNHDA and CDR2 is SQIVND (reference sequence). Trimming removed 3 bases from V and 9 bases from J, with 15 bases in between. This table comes from immunoSEQ multiplex PCR, and its TCRdb copy is limited to in-frame clones, with some not included. The sample includes about 53,000 clones, 70% to 90% of them seen just once. Worth noting for this clone: No antigen is known for it.

Material: peripheral blood, obtained from a patient treated with radiotherapy plus ipilimumab. The TCR comes from a human donor with non-small cell lung cancer whose response to radiotherapy plus ipilimumab could not be evaluated. The chain employs TRBV19 and TRBJ1-6, with D perhaps matching TRBD1 (5 bases). The CDR3 bases are TGTGCCAGTAGTATCAAGGTTGGGGCCGGTTCACCCCTCCACTTT. As protein: CASSIKVGAGSPLHF.